These 5 T cell receptor beta chains came from one sample sequenced in a study of T cells in Graves' hyperthyroidism and ophthalmopathy (dated by TCRdb to between 2018 and 2020). Library method: multiplex PCR. TCRdb lists the instrument as Illumina HiSeq 2000. The TCR beta CDR3 regions were amplified from the RNA transcripts. A first-round RT-PCR of the TCR CDR3 used the HTBI primer set with the Qiagen OneStep RT-PCR kit. In-frame beta chains were kept once TCRdb had trimmed the public reads at Q25 with fastp and called clones with MiXCR. Merged by CDR3 protein, the rows form single entries marked with the most common genes and DNA. The sample data list fewer than 200,000 distinct CDR3 sequences, and over 8% of these were observed just once. Roughly a fifth of the sample is in the top ten clones. The sequencing input was blood. All receptors come from a woman aged 18-29 years with Graves' hyperthyroidism that later progressed to Graves' ophthalmopathy.

In its sample, this clonotype was seen a few times. The V call is TRBV20-1, the J call TRBJ2-2; 7 bases agree with TRBD1. The CDR3 covers 14 residues. Trimming cost V 6 bases and J 3 bases; bases outside gene matches: 7. The V gene's germline CDR1 is DFQATT and CDR2 SNEGSKA (reference sequence). CDR3 residues: CSARGLTDTGELFF. The DNA for the CDR3 is TGCAGTGCAAGGGGGCTCACGGACACCGGGGAGCTGTTTTTT.

The V call is TRBV19, the J call TRBJ2-3, with D perhaps matching TRBD1 (5 bases). Trimming stripped 9 bases from V and 4 bases from J, with 17 bases between. CDR3 length: 14 amino acids. In germline, CDR1 is LNHDA, CDR2 SQIVND (reference sequence). This CDR3 is CASKILTGADTQYF. Written as DNA, the CDR3 is TGTGCCAGCAAGATTCTAACAGGCGCAGATACGCAGTATTTT.

This clonotype was observed at least ten times. This chain uses TRBV6-2 or TRBV6-3 with TRBJ2-2; D gene uncertain. V shed 7 bases and J shed 6 bases, with 18 bases lying between them. Germline V gives CDR1 MNHEY, CDR2 SVGEGT. The CDR3 has 15 residues. The CDR3 region is CASIPIPYKAGELFF. In nucleotides, the CDR3 is TGTGCCAGCATCCCTATCCCTTACAAGGCCGGGGAGCTGTTTTTT.

The CDR3 protein is CASSQDIRGRRNEKLFF. The CDR3 coding sequence is TGTGCCAGCAGCCAAGACATTAGGGGCAGGAGGAATGAAAAACTGTTTTTT. J is TRBJ1-4 and V is TRBV4-2; possible D gene TRBD1, 5 bases. Germline values: CDR1 LGHNA, CDR2 YNFKEQ. The CDR3 is made up of 17 amino acids. Trimming cost V 0 bases and J 5 bases, with 16 bases left between them.

The V and J genes are TRBV19 and TRBJ1-5; D remains ambiguous. This CDR3 has 12 amino acids. CDR1 LNHDA and CDR2 SQIVND come from the germline V gene (reference sequence). The V end lost 3 bases, the J end lost 5 bases, and 5 bases lay between the germline ends. This CDR3 is CASSILYQPQHF. In DNA, the CDR3 is TGTGCCAGTAGTATTCTTTATCAGCCCCAGCATTTT.